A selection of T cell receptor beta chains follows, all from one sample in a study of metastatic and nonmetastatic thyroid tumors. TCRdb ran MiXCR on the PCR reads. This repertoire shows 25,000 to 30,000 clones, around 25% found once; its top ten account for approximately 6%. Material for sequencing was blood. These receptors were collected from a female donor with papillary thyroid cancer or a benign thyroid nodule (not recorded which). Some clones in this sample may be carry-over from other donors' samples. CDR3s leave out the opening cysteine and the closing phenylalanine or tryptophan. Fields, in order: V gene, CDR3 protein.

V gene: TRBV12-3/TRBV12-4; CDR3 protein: ASRLTGQNTEAF
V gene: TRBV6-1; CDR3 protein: ASSLTGVGGYT
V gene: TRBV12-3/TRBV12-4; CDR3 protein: ASRKPGTGGNTGELF
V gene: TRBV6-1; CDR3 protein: ASSESLPGTGSPLH
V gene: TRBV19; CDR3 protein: ASGKQGANYGYT
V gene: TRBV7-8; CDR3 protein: ASGKAGLYNEQF
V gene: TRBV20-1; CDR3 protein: SARVGQGDSDGYT
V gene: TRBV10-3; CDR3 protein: AITPMDRLPQLDGYT
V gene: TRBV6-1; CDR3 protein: ASSESGWPDTQY
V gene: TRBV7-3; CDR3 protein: ASSYLGGVRGADTQY
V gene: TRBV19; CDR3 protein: ASSREYNEQF
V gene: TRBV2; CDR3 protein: ASSEGGTGESYEQY
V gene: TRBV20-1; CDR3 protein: SASTQGSNYGYT
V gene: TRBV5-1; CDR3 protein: ASSPDLAGAGELF
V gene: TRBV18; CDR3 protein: ASSPSQQSYEQY
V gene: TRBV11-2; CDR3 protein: ASTLGGREQY
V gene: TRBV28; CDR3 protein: ASIRSQGLYCYT
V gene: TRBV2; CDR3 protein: ASSERVRGSEQF
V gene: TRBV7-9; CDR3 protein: ASSSEKQGGQPQH
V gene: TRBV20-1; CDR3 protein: SATGLAGVYNEQF
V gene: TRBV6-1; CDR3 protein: ASSYQRDEKLF
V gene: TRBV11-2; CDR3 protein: ASSLGRGGQGGELF
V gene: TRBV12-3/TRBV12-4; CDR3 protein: ASSLGLAVLYNEQF
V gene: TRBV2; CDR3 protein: ASKVYSNQPQH
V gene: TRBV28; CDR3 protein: ASSLLNQETQY
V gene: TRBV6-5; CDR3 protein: ASRYGGTSGSYEQY
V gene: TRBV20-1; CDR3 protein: SARDWGGRETKY